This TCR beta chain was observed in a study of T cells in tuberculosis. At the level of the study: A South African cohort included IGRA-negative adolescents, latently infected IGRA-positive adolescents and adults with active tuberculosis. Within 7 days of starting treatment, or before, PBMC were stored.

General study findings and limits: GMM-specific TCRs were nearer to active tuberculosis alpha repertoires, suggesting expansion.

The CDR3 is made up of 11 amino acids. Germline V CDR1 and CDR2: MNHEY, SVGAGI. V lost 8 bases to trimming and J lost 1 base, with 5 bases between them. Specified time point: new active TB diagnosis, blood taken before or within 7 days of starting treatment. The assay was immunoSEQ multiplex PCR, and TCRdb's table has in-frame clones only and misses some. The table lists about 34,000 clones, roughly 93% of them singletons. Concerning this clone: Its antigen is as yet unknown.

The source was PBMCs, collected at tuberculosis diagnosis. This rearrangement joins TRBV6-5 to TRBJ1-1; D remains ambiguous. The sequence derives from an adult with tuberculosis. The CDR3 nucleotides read TGTGCCAGCTTCCGGAACACTGAAGCTTTCTTT. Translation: CASFRNTEAFF.